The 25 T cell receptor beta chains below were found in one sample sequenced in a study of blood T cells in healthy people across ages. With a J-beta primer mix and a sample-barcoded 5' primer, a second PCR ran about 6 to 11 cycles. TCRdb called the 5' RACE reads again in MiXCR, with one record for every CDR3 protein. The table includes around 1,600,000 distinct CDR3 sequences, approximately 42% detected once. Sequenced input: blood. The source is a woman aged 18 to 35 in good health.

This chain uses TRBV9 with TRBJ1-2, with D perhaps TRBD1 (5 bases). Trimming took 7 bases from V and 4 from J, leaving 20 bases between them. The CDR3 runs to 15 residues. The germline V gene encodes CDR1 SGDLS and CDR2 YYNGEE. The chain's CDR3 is CASALEGSRGYGYTF. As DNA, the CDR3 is TGTGCCAGCGCACTGGAGGGGTCCCGGGGCTATGGCTACACCTTC.

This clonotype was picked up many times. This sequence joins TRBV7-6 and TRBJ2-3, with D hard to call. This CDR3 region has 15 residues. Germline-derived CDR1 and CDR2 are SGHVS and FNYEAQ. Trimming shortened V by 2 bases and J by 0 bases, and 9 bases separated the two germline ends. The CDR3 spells CASSLSRSSTDTQYF. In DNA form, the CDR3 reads TGTGCCAGCAGCTTAAGCAGGAGTAGCACAGATACGCAGTATTTT.

CDR3 sequence reads: CSARALTTGRVYNEQFF. CDR3 nucleotide sequence: TGCAGTGCTAGAGCCTTGACTACTGGGAGGGTATACAATGAGCAGTTCTTC. The chain combines TRBV20-1 with TRBJ2-1; 7 nucleotides align to TRBD2. V lost 1 base and J lost 4; bases outside the gene matches: 13. The germline CDR1 and CDR2 sequences are DFQATT and SNEGSKA (reference sequence). The CDR3 totals 17 residues.

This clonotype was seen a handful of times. CDR3 protein: CASRPGLAYEQFF. In nucleotides, the CDR3 is TGTGCCAGCAGACCGGGACTAGCTTATGAGCAGTTCTTC. The rearrangement uses TRBV2 and TRBJ2-1; 9 nucleotides agree with TRBD2. The V and J ends lost 6 bases and 8 bases, in that order; junction bases with no gene match: 5. From germline, CDR1 is SNHLY and CDR2 FYNNEI. The CDR3 loop spans 13 amino acids.

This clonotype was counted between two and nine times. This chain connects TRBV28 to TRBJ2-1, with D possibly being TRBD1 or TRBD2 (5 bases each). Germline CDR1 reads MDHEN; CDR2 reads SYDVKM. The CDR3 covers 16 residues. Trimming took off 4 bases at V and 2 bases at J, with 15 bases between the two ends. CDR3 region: CASSSPGLITYNEQFF. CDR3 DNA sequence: TGTGCCAGCAGTTCACCGGGGCTTATTACCTACAATGAGCAGTTCTTC.

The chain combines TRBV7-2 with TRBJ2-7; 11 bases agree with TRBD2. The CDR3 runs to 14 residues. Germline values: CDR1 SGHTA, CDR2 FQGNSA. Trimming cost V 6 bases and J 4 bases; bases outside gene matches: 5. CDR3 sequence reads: CASRETSGEYEQYF. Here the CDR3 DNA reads TGTGCCAGCAGGGAGACTAGCGGGGAATACGAGCAGTACTTC.

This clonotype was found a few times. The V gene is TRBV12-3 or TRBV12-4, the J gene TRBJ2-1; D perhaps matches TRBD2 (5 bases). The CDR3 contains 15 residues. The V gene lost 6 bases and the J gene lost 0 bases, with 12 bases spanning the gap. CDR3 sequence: CASRETKSSYNEQFF. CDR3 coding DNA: TGTGCCAGCAGGGAGACTAAAAGCTCCTACAATGAGCAGTTCTTC.

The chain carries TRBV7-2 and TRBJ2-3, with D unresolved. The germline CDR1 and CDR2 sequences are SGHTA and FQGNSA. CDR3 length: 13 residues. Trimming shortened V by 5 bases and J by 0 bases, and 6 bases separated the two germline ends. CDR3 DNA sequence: TGTGCCAGCAGCATGACTAGCACAGATACGCAGTATTTT. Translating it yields CASSMTSTDTQYF.

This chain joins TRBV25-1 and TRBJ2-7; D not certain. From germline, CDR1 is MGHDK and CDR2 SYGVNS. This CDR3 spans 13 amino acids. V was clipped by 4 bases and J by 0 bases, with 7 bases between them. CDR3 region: CASSGKFSYEQYF. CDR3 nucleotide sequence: TGTGCCAGCAGTGGTAAATTCTCCTACGAGCAGTACTTC.

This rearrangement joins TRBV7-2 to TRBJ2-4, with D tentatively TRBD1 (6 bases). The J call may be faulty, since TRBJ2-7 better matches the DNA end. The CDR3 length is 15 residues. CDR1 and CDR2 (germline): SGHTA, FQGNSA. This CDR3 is CTSSSGKLTGDEQYF. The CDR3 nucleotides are TGTACCAGCAGCTCCGGTAAATTGACAGGCGACGAGCAGTACTTC.

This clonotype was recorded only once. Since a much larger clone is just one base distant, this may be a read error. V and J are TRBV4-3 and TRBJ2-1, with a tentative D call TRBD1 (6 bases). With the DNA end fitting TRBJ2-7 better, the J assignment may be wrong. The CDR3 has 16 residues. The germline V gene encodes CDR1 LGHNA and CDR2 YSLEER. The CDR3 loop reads CASSQERPGAYNEQYF. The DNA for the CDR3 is TGCGCCAGCAGCCAAGAGCGGCCAGGGGCTTACAATGAGCAGTACTTC.

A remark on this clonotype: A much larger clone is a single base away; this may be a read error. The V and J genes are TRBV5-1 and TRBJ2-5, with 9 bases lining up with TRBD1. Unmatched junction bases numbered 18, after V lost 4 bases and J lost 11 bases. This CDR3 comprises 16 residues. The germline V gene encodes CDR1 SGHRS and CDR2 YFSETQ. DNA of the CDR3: TGCGCCAGCAGCACCCAGACAGGGGGACTCTACAATGAGCAGTACTTC. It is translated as CASSTQTGGLYNEQYF.

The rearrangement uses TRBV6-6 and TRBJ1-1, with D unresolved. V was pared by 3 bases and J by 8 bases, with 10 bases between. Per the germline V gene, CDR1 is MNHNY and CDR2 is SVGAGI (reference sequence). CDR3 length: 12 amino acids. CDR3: CASSYGGLEAFF. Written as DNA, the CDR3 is TGTGCCAGCAGTTATGGCGGCTTGGAAGCTTTCTTT.

The DNA of the CDR3 is TGTGCCAGCAGCTTAGATCTTCGGCGGGGGGGAGGTTCGTTCTTC. As protein: CASSLDLRRGGGSFF. The genes are TRBV11-2 and TRBJ2-1; 9 bases agree with TRBD2. CDR1 and CDR2 (germline): SGHAT, FQNNGV. This CDR3 comprises 15 residues. V gave up 0 bases and J gave up 15 bases; unmatched junction bases: 12.

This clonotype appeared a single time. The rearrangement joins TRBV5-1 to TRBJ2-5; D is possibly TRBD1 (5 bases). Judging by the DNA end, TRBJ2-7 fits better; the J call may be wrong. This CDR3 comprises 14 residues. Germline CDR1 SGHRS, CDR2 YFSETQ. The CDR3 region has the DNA TGCGCCAGCAGCTTGGACAGGCAAAACTGCGAGCAGTACTTC. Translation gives CASSLDRQNCEQYF.

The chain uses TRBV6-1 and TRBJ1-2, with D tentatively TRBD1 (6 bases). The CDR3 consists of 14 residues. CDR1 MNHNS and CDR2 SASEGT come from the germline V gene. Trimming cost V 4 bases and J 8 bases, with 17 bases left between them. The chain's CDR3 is CASSVTTGGLGYTF. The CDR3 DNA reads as TGTGCCAGCAGTGTCACAACCGGGGGCCTGGGCTACACCTTC.

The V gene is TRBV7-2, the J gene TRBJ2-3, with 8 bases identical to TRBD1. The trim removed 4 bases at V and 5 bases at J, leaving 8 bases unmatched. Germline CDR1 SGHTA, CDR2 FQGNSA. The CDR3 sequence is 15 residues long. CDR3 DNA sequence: TGTGCCAGCAGCTCCCGGACAGGGATCGGAGATACGCAGTATTTT. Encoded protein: CASSSRTGIGDTQYF. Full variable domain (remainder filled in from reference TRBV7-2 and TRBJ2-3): GAGVSQSPSNKVTEKGKDVELRCDPISGHTALYWYRQSLGQGLEFLIYFQGNSAPDKSGLPSDRFSAERTGGSVSTLTIQRTQQEDSAVYLCASSSRTGIGDTQYFGPGTRLTVL.

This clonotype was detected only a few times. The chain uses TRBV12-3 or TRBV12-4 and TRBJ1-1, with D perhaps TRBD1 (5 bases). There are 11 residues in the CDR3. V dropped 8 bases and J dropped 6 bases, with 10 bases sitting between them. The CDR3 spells CASYRGAEAFF. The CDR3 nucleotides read TGTGCCAGCTACCGGGGGGCTGAAGCTTTCTTT.

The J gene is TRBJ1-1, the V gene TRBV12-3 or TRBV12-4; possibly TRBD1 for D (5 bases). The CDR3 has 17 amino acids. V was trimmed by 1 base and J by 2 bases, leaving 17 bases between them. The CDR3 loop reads CASSLGGGWGPNTEAFF. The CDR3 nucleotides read TGTGCCAGCAGTTTAGGGGGTGGGTGGGGCCCAAACACTGAAGCTTTCTTT.

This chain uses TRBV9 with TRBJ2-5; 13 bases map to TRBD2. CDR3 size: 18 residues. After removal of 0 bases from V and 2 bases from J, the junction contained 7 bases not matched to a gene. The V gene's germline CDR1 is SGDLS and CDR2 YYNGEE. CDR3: CASSVGPGLAGEQETQYF. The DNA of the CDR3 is TGTGCCAGCAGCGTAGGGCCCGGACTAGCGGGAGAACAAGAGACCCAGTACTTC.

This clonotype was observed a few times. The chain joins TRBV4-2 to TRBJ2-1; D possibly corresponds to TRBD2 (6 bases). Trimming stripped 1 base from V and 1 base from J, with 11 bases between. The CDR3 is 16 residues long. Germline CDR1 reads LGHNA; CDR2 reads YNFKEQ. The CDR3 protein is CASSQVPGLSYNEQFF. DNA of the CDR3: TGTGCCAGCAGCCAAGTGCCGGGACTGTCCTACAATGAGCAGTTCTTC.

This chain's CDR3 is CATAGLADNEQFF. The CDR3, as DNA: TGTGCCACTGCGGGACTAGCGGACAATGAGCAGTTCTTC. The gene calls are TRBV27 and TRBJ2-1; 11 nucleotides match TRBD2. The germline V gene has CDR1 MNHEY and CDR2 SMNVEV (reference sequence). CDR3 length: 13 amino acids. V lost 10 bases and J lost 5; bases outside the gene matches: 4.

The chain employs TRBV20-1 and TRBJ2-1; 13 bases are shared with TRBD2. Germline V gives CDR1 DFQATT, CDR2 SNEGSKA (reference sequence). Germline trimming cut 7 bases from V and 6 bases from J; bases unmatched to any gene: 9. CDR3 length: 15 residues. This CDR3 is CSDSRTSGSFNEQFF. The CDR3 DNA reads TGCAGTGATTCCCGGACTAGCGGGAGCTTCAATGAGCAGTTCTTC.

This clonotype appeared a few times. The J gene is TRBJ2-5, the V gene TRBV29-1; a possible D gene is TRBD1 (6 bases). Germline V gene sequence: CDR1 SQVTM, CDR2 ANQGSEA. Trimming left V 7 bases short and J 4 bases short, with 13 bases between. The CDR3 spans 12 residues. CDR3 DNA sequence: TGCAGCGGCCGACAGGCTGTAGAGACCCAGTACTTC. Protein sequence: CSGRQAVETQYF.

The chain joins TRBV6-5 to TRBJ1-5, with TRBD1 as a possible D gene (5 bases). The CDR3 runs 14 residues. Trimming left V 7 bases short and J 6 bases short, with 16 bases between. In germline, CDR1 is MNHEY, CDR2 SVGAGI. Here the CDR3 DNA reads TGTGCCAGCAAAGGGGCCCTTAGGGGTCAGCCCCAGCATTTT. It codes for CASKGALRGQPQHF.